The rows below give T cell receptor beta chains drawn from one sample of a study of cytomegalovirus exposure and HLA in healthy donors. Using immunoSEQ multiplex PCR, the repertoire was profiled, and TCRdb retains in-frame clones only, with some absent. This sample yields 75,000 to 90,000 clones, of which approximately 78% are seen a single time; around 4.5% belongs to the top ten. Sequencing used PBMCs. Receptors were obtained from a man between 40 and 49 years old in good health and CMV-seronegative. Both conserved end residues are part of each CDR3. D genes are given only for firm matches. Rows may omit the clone size; those that give it use once, few, many or a size class.

d_gene,v_gene,j_gene,abundance,CDR3nt,CDR3aa
TRBD1,TRBV11-2,TRBJ2-2,.,TGTGCCAGCAGCTTATCCGACAGGGTGGACGGGGAGCTGTTTTTT,CASSLSDRVDGELFF
TRBD2,TRBV14,TRBJ2-7,.,TGTGCCAGCAGCCAAGGTCTAGCGGCCTCCTACGAGCAGTACTTC,CASSQGLAASYEQYF
TRBD2,TRBV18,TRBJ2-5,once,TGTGCCAGCTCACCCCTAACTAGCGGGAATCAAGAGACCCAGTACTTC,CASSPLTSGNQETQYF
TRBD2,TRBV9,TRBJ2-1,.,TGTGCCAGCAGCGCGCTAGCGGGAGGGTTTGGTGAGCAGTTCTTC,CASSALAGGFGEQFF
.,TRBV5-4,TRBJ1-1,.,TGTGCCAGCAGCTCCAAACAGGGAGCCGGAGCTTTCTTT,CASSSKQGAGAFF
TRBD2,TRBV7-2,TRBJ2-3,.,TGTGCCAGCAGCTGGGGACTAGCGGGAACAGATACGCAGTATTTT,CASSWGLAGTDTQYF
.,TRBV5-4,TRBJ2-7,.,TGTGCCAGCAGCCACCCAAAGGACCTCGGGATATACGAGCAGTACTTC,CASSHPKDLGIYEQYF
TRBD2,TRBV9,TRBJ2-7,few,TGTGCCAGCTCCGCCTCCGGGACTAGCGGGATTTACGAGCAGTACTTC,CASSASGTSGIYEQYF
TRBD1,TRBV5-1,TRBJ2-1,.,TGCGCCAGCAGCTCGGGACAGAGCTCCTACAATGAGCAGTTCTTC,CASSSGQSSYNEQFF
TRBD2,TRBV10-1,TRBJ2-3,.,TGCGCCAGCTCACTAGCGTCGGACACAGATACGCAGTATTTT,CASSLASDTDTQYF
.,TRBV18,TRBJ2-2,.,TGTGCCAGCTCACCACCGGCTGGGGAGCTGTTTTTT,CASSPPAGELFF
TRBD2,TRBV9,TRBJ2-2,.,TGTGCCAGCAGCGTGCTAGCGGGAGGGTCCGGAACCGGGGAGCTGTTTTTT,CASSVLAGGSGTGELFF
.,TRBV4-1,TRBJ2-2,.,TGCGCCAGCAGTCCAGGGCGCACCGGGGAGCTGTTTTTT,CASSPGRTGELFF
TRBD2,TRBV28,TRBJ2-7,.,TGTGCCAGCAGTTCCCCACTAGCGGGAGGCTACGAGCAGTACTTC,CASSSPLAGGYEQYF
TRBD2,TRBV2,TRBJ2-5,.,TGTGCCAGCAAAGCGGGAGGGCCTGGGGAGCAAGAGACCCAGTACTTC,CASKAGGPGEQETQYF
.,TRBV6-5,TRBJ1-2,.,TGTGCCAGCAGTTACGTCGGGGTTAACTATGGCTACACCTTC,CASSYVGVNYGYTF
TRBD1,TRBV28,TRBJ2-1,.,TGTGCCAGCAGTTTCCGGGACAGGGCTAATGAGCAGTTCTTC,CASSFRDRANEQFF
TRBD2,TRBV6-1,TRBJ2-1,.,TGTGCCAGCAGTGGAGGACTAGTATACAATGAGCAGTTCTTC,CASSGGLVYNEQFF
.,TRBV5-1,TRBJ2-7,.,TGCGCCAGCAGCTTGCTAGGGCCGGGGGAGCAGTACTTC,CASSLLGPGEQYF
.,TRBV4-2,TRBJ2-1,once,TGTGCCAGCAGCCAAGAGAGCGGCTCCTACAATGAGCAGTTCTTC,CASSQESGSYNEQFF
.,TRBV7-2,TRBJ2-7,.,TGTGCCAGCAGCTTAGCGGATGACACCTACGAGCAGTACTTC,CASSLADDTYEQYF
.,TRBV6-5,TRBJ2-7,.,TGTGCCAGCAGCCCCGGGGATCGCGAGCAGTACTTC,CASSPGDREQYF
.,TRBV4-2,TRBJ1-5,few,TGTGCCAGCAGCCAAGCAGGATATAGCAATCAGCCCCAGCATTTT,CASSQAGYSNQPQHF
.,TRBV28,TRBJ1-5,.,TGTGCCAGCAGTTTTGGGGGGGGTAGAGTCAATCAGCCCCAGCATTTT,CASSFGGGRVNQPQHF
.,TRBV15,TRBJ1-2,.,TGTGCCACCAGCAGGGATTCGGGGGGTGGCTACACCTTC,CATSRDSGGGYTF
.,TRBV2,TRBJ1-1,.,TGTGCCAGCAGTGCTTGGGGGGGGACTGAAGCTTTCTTT,CASSAWGGTEAFF
.,TRBV21-1,TRBJ2-3,once,TGTGCCAGCAGCGGGGGACTAGCGGGCACAGATACGCAGTATTTT,CASSGGLAGTDTQYF
TRBD1,TRBV5-4,TRBJ1-2,.,TGTGCCAGCAGCTTGGGGCAGGGGGCAGGTGGATTATATGGCTACACCTTC,CASSLGQGAGGLYGYTF
.,TRBV5-1,TRBJ1-3,.,TGCGCCAGCAGCTTGCGGGGGACTGGAAACACCATATATTTT,CASSLRGTGNTIYF
.,TRBV28,TRBJ2-3,.,TGTGCCAGCCAACTACAATACACAGATACGCAGTATTTT,CASQLQYTDTQYF
TRBD2,TRBV5-4,TRBJ2-7,few,TGTGCCAGCAGCCAGACTAGCGGGAGAGGCCACGAGCAGTACTTC,CASSQTSGRGHEQYF
TRBD2,TRBV2,TRBJ2-1,once,TGTGCCAGCACCCGGACTAGCGGGAGGCCCTACAATGAGCAGTTCTTC,CASTRTSGRPYNEQFF
TRBD1,TRBV29-1,TRBJ1-2,.,TGCAGCGTCGACAACCGGGACAGGGAGCGGGGCTACACCTTC,CSVDNRDRERGYTF
.,TRBV6-4,TRBJ2-1,once,TGTGCCAGCAGCAACGGCAATGAGCAGTTCTTC,CASSNGNEQFF
.,TRBV5-5,TRBJ1-1,once,TGTGCCAGCAGCCGGGACATTCCTACTGAAGCTTTCTTT,CASSRDIPTEAFF
.,TRBV30,TRBJ1-2,.,TGTGCCTGGAGTTCCGGGAACCCTGGCTACACCTTC,CAWSSGNPGYTF